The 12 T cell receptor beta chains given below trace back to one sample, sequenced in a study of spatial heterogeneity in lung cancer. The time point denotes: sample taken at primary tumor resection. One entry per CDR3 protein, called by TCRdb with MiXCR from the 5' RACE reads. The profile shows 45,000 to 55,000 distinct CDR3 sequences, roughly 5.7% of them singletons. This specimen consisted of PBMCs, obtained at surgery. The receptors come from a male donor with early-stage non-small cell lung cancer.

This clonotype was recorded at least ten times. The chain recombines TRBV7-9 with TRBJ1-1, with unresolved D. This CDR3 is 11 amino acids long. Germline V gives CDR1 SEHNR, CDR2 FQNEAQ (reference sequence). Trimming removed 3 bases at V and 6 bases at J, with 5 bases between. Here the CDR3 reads CASSFPAEAFF. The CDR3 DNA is TGTGCCAGCAGCTTTCCCGCTGAAGCTTTCTTT.

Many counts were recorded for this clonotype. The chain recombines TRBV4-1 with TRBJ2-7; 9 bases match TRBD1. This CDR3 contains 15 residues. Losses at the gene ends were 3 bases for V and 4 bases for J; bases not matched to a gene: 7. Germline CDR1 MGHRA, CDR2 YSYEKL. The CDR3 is CASSQIYRGQYEQYF. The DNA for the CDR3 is TGCGCCAGCAGCCAGATTTACAGGGGGCAATACGAGCAGTACTTC.

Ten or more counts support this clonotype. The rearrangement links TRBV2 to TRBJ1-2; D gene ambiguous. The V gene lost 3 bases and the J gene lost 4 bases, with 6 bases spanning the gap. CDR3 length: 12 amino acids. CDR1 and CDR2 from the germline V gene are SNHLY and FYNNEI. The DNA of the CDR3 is TGTGCCAGCAGTGACGGAGGCTATGGCTACACCTTC. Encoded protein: CASSDGGYGYTF.

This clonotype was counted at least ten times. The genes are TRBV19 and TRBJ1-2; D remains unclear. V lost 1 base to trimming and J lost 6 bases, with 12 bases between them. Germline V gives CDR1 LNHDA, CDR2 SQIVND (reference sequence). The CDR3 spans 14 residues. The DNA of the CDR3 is TGTGCCAGTAGTATAGGTAACCGGATGGATGGCTACACCTTC. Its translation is CASSIGNRMDGYTF.

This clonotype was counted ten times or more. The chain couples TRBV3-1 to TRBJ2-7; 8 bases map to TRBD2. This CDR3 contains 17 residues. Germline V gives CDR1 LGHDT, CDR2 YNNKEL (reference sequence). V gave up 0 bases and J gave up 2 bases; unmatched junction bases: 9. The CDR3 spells CASSQDSGGRNPYEQYF. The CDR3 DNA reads TGTGCCAGCAGCCAAGACAGTGGCGGGAGGAACCCCTACGAGCAGTACTTC.

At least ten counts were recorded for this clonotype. The CDR3 DNA reads TGCAGTGCGACTGACAGCGGCCAAGAGACCCAGTACTTC. Translated, it gives CSATDSGQETQYF. The chain combines TRBV20-1 with TRBJ2-5; the D call may be TRBD1 or TRBD2 (5 bases each). The V and J ends lost 6 bases and 1 base respectively, with 12 bases between them. Germline V gene lookup returns CDR1 DFQATT and CDR2 SNEGSKA (reference sequence). This CDR3 spans 13 amino acids.

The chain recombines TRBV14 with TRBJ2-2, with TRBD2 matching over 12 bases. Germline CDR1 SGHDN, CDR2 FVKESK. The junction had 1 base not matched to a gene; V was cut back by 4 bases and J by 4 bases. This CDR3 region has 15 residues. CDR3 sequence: CASSPSGRGTGELFF. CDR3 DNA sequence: TGTGCCAGCAGCCCTAGCGGGAGGGGCACCGGGGAGCTGTTTTTT.

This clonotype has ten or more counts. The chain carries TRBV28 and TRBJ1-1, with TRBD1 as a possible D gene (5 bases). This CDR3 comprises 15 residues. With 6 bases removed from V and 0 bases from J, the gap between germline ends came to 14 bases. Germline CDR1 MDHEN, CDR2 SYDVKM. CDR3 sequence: CASSSRDPLNTEAFF. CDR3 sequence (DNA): TGTGCCAGCAGCTCCCGGGACCCCCTGAACACTGAAGCTTTCTTT.

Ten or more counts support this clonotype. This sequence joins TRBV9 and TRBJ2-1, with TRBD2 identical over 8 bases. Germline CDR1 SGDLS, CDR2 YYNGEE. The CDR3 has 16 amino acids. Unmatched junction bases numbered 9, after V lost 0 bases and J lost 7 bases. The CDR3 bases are TGTGCCAGCAGCGTAGGGGCTAGCGGGTCTGGTAATGAGCAGTTCTTC. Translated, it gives CASSVGASGSGNEQFF.

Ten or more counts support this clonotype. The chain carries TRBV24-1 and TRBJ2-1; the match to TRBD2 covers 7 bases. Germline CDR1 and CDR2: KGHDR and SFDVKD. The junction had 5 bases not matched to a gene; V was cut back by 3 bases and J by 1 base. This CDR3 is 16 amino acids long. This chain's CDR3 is CATSDPGLKSYNEQFF. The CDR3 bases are TGTGCCACCAGTGATCCGGGACTAAAGTCCTACAATGAGCAGTTCTTC.

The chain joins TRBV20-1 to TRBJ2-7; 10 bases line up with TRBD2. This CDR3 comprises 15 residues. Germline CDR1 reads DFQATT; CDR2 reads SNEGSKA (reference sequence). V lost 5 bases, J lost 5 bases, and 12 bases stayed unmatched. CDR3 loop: CSAPLTAGGKNEQYF. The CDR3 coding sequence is TGCAGTGCTCCCCTCACAGCGGGAGGGAAGAACGAGCAGTACTTC.

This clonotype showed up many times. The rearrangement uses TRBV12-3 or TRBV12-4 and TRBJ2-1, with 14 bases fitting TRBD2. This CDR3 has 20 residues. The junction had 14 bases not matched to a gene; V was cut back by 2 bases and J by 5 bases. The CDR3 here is CASSLRTAFGTSGSHNEQFF. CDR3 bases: TGTGCCAGCAGTTTACGGACAGCCTTTGGGACTAGCGGGAGCCACAATGAGCAGTTCTTC.